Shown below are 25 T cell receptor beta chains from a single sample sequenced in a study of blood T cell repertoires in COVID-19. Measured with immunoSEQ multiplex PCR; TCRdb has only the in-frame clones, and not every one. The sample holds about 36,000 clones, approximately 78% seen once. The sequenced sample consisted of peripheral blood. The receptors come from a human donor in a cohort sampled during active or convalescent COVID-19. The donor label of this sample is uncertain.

As DNA, the CDR3 is TGTGCCAGCAGTCCCCAACTAGCGGGAGCTTACGAGCAGTACTTC. Amino acid sequence: CASSPQLAGAYEQYF. J is TRBJ2-7 and V is TRBV6-5, with 11 nucleotides matching TRBD2. The V and J ends lost 5 bases and 4 bases, in that order; junction bases with no gene match: 7. The CDR3 covers 15 residues. Germline CDR1 MNHEY, CDR2 SVGAGI.

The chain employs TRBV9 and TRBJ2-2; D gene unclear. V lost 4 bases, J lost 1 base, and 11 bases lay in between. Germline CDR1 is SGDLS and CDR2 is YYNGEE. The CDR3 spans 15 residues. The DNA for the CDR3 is TGTGCCAGCAGCCGCGGCCTATTGAACACCGGGGAGCTGTTTTTT. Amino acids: CASSRGLLNTGELFF.

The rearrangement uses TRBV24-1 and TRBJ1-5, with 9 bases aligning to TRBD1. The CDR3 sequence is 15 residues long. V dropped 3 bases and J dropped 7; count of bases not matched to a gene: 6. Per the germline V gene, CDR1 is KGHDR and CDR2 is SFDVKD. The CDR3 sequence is CATSDTGQGGQPQHF. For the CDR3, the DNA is TGTGCCACCAGTGATACGGGACAGGGAGGACAGCCCCAGCATTTT.

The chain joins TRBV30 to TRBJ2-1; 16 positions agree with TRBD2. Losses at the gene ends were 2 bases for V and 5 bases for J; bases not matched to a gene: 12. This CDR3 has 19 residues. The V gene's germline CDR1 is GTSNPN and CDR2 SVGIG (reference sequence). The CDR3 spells CAWSPPGLAGGPKNNEQFF. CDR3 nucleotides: TGTGCCTGGAGTCCCCCGGGACTAGCGGGAGGGCCCAAAAACAATGAGCAGTTCTTC.

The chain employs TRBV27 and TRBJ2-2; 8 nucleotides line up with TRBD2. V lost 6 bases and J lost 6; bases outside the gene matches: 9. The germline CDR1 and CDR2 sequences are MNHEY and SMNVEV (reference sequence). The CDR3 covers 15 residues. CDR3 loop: CASSRTGTRPGELFF. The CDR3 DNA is TGTGCCAGCAGCCGTACCGGGACTAGACCCGGGGAGCTGTTTTTT.

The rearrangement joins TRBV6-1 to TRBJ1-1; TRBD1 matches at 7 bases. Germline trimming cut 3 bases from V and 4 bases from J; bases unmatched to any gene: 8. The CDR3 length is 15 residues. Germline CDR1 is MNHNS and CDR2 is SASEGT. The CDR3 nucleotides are TGTGCCAGCAGTGATCGCTACAGGGGAACCACTGAAGCTTTCTTT. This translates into CASSDRYRGTTEAFF.

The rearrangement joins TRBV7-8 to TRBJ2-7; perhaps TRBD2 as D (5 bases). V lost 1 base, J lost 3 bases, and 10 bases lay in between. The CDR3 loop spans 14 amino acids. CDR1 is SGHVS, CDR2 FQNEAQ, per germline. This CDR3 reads CASSLGERVYEQYF. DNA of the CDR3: TGTGCCAGCAGCTTAGGAGAGAGGGTCTACGAGCAGTACTTC.

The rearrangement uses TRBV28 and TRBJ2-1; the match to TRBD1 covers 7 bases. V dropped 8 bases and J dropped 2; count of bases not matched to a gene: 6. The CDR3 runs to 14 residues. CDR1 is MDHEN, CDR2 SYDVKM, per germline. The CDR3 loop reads CASLTQGAYNEQFF. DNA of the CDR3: TGTGCCAGCCTTACGCAGGGGGCCTACAATGAGCAGTTCTTC.

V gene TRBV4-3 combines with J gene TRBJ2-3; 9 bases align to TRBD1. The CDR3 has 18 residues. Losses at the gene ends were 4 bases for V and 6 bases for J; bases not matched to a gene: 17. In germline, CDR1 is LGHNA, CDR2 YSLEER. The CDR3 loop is CASSRLGAGQGKKDTQYF. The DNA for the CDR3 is TGCGCCAGCAGCCGGTTGGGAGCGGGACAGGGAAAGAAGGATACGCAGTATTTT.

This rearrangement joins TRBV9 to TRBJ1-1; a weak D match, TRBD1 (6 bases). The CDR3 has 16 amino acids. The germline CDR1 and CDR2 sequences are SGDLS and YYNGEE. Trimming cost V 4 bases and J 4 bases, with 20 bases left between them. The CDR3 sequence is CASSPGVSNQGTEAFF. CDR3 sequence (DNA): TGTGCCAGCAGCCCAGGGGTCTCTAACCAGGGCACTGAAGCTTTCTTT. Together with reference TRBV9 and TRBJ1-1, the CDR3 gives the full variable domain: DSGVTQTPKHLITATGQRVTLRCSPRSGDLSVYWYQQSLDQGLQFLIQYYNGEERAKGNILERFSAQQFPDLHSELNLSSLELGDSALYFCASSPGVSNQGTEAFFGQGTRLTVV.

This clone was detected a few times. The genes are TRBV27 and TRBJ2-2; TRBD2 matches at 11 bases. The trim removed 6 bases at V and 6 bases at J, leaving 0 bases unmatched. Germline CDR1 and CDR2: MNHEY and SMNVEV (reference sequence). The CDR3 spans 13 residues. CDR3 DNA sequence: TGTGCCAGCAGACTAGCGGGAGCCGGGGAGCTGTTTTTT. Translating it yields CASRLAGAGELFF.

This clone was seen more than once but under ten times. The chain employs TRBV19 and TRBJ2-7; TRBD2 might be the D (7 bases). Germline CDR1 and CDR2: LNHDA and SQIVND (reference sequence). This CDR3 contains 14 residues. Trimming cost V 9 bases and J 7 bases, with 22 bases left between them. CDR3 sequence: CASSLGGRAGEQYF. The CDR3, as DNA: TGTGCCAGCTCGCTAGGGGGGAGGGCCGGAGAGCAGTACTTC.

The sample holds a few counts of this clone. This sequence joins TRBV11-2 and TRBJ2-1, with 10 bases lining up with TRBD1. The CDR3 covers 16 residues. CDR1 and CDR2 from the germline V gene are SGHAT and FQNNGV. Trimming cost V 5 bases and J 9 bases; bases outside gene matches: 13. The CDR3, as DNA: TGTGCCAGCAGCCTACTTGCCGGGACAGGGGCGATTGAGCAGTTCTTC. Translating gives CASSLLAGTGAIEQFF.

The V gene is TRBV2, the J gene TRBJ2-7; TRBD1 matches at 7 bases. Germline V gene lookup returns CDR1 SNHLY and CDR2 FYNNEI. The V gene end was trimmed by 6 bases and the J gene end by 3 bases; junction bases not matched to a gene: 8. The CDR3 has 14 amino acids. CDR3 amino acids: CASRAGQARYEQYF. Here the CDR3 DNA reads TGTGCCAGCAGGGCCGGACAGGCCCGCTACGAGCAGTACTTC.

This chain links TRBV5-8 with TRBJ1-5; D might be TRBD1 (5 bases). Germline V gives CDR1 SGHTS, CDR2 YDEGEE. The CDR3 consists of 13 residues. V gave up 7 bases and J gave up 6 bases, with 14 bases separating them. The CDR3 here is CASRRGSGQPQHF. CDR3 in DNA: TGTGCCAGCCGAAGGGGATCCGGTCAGCCCCAGCATTTT.

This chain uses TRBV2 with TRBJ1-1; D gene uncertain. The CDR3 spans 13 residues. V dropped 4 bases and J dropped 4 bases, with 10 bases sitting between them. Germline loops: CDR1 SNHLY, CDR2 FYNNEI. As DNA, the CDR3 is TGTGCCAGCAGTGCGGGGAGTCGCACTGAAGCTTTCTTT. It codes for CASSAGSRTEAFF.

The CDR3 reads CASSPQEDTQYF. The CDR3 DNA is TGTGCCAGCAGCCCCCAGGAAGATACGCAGTATTTT. The rearrangement links TRBV7-2 to TRBJ2-3, with D unresolved. This CDR3 is built from 12 residues. Trimming removed 5 bases at V and 5 bases at J, with 8 bases between. The germline gives CDR1 SGHTA, CDR2 FQGNSA. Combining the CDR3 with reference TRBV7-2 and TRBJ2-3 gives the whole variable domain GAGVSQSPSNKVTEKGKDVELRCDPISGHTALYWYRQSLGQGLEFLIYFQGNSAPDKSGLPSDRFSAERTGGSVSTLTIQRTQQEDSAVYLCASSPQEDTQYFGPGTRLTVL.

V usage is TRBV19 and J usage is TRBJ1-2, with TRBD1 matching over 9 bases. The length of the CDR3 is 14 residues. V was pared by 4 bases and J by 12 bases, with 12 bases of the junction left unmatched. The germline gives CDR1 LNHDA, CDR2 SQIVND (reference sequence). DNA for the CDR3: TGTGCCAGTAGTACGACGGTCGGACAGGGGAGGCACACCTTC. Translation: CASSTTVGQGRHTF.

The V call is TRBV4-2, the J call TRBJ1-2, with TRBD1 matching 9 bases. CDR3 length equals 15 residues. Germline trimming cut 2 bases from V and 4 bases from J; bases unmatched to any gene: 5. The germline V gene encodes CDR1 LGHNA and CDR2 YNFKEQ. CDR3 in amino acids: CASSQHRGRSYGYTF. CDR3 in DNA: TGTGCCAGCAGCCAACACAGGGGGCGCTCCTATGGCTACACCTTC.

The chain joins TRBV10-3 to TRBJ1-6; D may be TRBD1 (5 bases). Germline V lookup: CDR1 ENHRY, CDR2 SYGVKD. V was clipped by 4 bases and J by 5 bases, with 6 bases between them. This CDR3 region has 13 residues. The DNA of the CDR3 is TGTGCCATCAGTGGACAGAATAATTCACCCCTCCACTTT. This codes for CAISGQNNSPLHF.

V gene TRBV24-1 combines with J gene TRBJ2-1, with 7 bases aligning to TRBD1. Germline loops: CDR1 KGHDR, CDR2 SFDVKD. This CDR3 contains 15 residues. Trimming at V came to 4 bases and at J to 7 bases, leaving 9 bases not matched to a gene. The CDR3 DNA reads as TGTGCCACCAGTGACCCGATGACAGGGTGGAATGAGCAGTTCTTC. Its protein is CATSDPMTGWNEQFF.

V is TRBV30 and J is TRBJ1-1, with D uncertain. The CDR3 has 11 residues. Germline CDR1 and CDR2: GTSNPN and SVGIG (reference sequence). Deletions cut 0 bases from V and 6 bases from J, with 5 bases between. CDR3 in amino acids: CAWSVRAEAFF. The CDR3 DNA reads TGTGCCTGGAGTGTACGGGCTGAAGCTTTCTTT.

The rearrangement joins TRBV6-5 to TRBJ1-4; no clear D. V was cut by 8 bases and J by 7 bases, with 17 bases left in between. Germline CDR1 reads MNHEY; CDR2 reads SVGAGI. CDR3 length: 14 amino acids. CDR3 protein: CASHRGSTGEKLFF. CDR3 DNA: TGTGCCAGCCACCGGGGTTCTACGGGTGAAAAACTGTTTTTT.

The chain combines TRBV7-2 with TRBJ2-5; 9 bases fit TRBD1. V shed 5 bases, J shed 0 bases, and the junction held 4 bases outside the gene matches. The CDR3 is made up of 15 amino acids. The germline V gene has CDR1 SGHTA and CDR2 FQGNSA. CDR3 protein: CASSPDRGYQETQYF. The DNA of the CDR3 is TGTGCCAGCAGCCCCGACAGGGGGTACCAAGAGACCCAGTACTTC.

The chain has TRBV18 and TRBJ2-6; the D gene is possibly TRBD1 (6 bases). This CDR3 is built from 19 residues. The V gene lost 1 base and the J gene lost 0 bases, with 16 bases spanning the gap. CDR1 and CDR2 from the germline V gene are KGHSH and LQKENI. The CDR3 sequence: CASSPRRAGAPSGANVLTF. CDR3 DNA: TGTGCCAGCTCACCACGGAGAGCAGGGGCACCCTCTGGGGCCAACGTCCTGACTTTC.